This T cell receptor beta chain was retrieved from a study of breast tumors, draining lymph nodes, adjacent tissues. One entry per CDR3 protein, called by TCRdb with MiXCR from the multiplex PCR reads. The sample yields some 100,000 distinct CDR3 sequences, 21% seen once. This clonotype appeared many times. Breast cancer patients provided tissue from their axillary draining lymph nodes. There are 15 residues in the CDR3. The germline V gene encodes CDR1 MNHEY and CDR2 SVGAGI. V trimming: 6 bases; J trimming: 5 bases; junction bases outside the gene matches: 5. Sequences were obtained from axillary lymph node tissue. This receptor was taken from a female donor with breast cancer. Some clones in this sample may be carry-over from other donors' samples. The V and J genes are TRBV6-5 and TRBJ2-2; 11 nucleotides agree with TRBD2. The DNA for the CDR3 is TGTGCCAGCAGCCGAACTAGCGGGGGTACCGGGGAGCTGTTTTTT. Translation: CASSRTSGGTGELFF.